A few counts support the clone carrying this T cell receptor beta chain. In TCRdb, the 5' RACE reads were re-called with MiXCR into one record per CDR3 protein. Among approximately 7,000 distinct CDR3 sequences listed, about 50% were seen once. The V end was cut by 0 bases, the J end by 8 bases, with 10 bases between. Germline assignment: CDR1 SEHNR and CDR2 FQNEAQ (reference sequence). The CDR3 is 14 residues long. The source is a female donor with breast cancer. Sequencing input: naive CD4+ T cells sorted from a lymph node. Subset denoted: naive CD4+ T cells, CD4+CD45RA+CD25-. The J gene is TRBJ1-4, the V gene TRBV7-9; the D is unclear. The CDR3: CASSLATGSEKLFF. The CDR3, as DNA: TGTGCCAGCAGCTTAGCTACTGGTTCCGAAAAACTGTTTTTT.